The 26 T cell receptor beta chains below were found in one sample sequenced in a study of identifying expanded T cells in peripheral blood. TCRdb's copy holds only in-frame clones and misses some; the assay was immunoSEQ multiplex PCR. The data hold 100,000 to 150,000 clones, with 84% observed a single time. The material sequenced was blood. These receptors were collected from a person aged 18 to 69 in good health.

The CDR3: CASGLDRFPYNSPLHF. CDR3 coding DNA: TGTGCTAGTGGTCTAGACAGGTTCCCCTATAATTCACCCCTCCACTTT. The V call is TRBV12-5, the J call TRBJ1-6, with D perhaps matching TRBD1 (6 bases). CDR3 length: 16 residues. The germline V and J ends were trimmed by 5 bases and 2 bases, with 13 bases remaining between them. Germline loops: CDR1 LGHNT, CDR2 FRNRAP.

This clone appeared a few times. The CDR3 coding sequence is TGTGCCATCAGTGAGTGGGGACCTACGGGACACAATAATTCACCCCTCCACTTT. Encoded protein: CAISEWGPTGHNNSPLHF. The chain recombines TRBV10-3 with TRBJ1-6; tentative D call: TRBD1 (6 bases). This CDR3 is 18 amino acids long. Germline V gene lookup returns CDR1 ENHRY and CDR2 SYGVKD. Trimming took off 1 base at V and 5 bases at J, with 18 bases between the two ends.

J is TRBJ1-4 and V is TRBV6-5; 9 bases fit TRBD1. Germline V CDR1 and CDR2: MNHEY, SVGAGI. The CDR3 is made up of 14 amino acids. The V and J ends lost 4 bases and 6 bases, in that order; junction bases with no gene match: 3. CDR3 loop: CASSSTGGDEKLFF. DNA of the CDR3: TGTGCCAGCAGTTCGACAGGGGGGGATGAAAAACTGTTTTTT.

The chain uses TRBV18 and TRBJ1-3; D is unresolved. V was shortened by 3 bases and J by 0 bases, with 9 bases between the two germline ends. Germline CDR1 is KGHSH and CDR2 is LQKENI. The CDR3 contains 15 residues. The CDR3, as DNA: TGTGCCAGCTCACCTTACGGCTACTCTGGAAACACCATATATTTT. Translating it yields CASSPYGYSGNTIYF.

The CDR3, as DNA: TGTGCCTGGAGTCGGGACAGGCCCGCTGGCTACACCTTC. Its translation: CAWSRDRPAGYTF. V is TRBV30 and J is TRBJ1-2, with 8 bases matching TRBD1. V gave up 2 bases and J gave up 7 bases; unmatched junction bases: 6. The CDR3 loop spans 13 amino acids. In germline, CDR1 is GTSNPN, CDR2 SVGIG (reference sequence).

V and J are TRBV19 and TRBJ1-1, with a possible D match to TRBD1 (6 bases). Germline V gene sequence: CDR1 LNHDA, CDR2 SQIVND (reference sequence). The V and J ends lost 7 bases and 1 base respectively, with 13 bases between them. The CDR3 consists of 14 residues. The CDR3 spells CASIGQTENTEAFF. CDR3 nucleotide sequence: TGTGCCAGTATTGGACAGACTGAGAACACTGAAGCTTTCTTT.

V gene TRBV25-1 combines with J gene TRBJ2-1; 9 nucleotides match TRBD1. After removal of 4 bases from V and 6 bases from J, the junction contained 1 base not matched to a gene. This CDR3 has 13 residues. Germline V gene lookup returns CDR1 MGHDK and CDR2 SYGVNS. DNA of the CDR3: TGTGCCAGCAGTGTGGACAGGGGCAATGAGCAGTTCTTC. Protein sequence: CASSVDRGNEQFF.

The rearrangement links TRBV18 to TRBJ1-1; 7 nucleotides match TRBD1. Losses at the gene ends were 0 bases for V and 6 bases for J; bases not matched to a gene: 10. In germline, CDR1 is KGHSH, CDR2 LQKENI. The CDR3 runs to 16 residues. The CDR3 region has the DNA TGTGCCAGCTCACCACCGGGATTAGGGGGCGAAGCTGAAGCTTTCTTT. Amino acids: CASSPPGLGGEAEAFF.

The rearrangement joins TRBV11-2 to TRBJ1-2; D is perhaps TRBD1 (6 bases). This CDR3 is built from 14 residues. Per the germline V gene, CDR1 is SGHAT and CDR2 is FQNNGV. The V end was cut by 0 bases, the J end by 4 bases, with 9 bases between. The CDR3: CASSLEGAGYGYTF. The CDR3 coding sequence is TGTGCCAGCAGCTTAGAGGGGGCTGGCTATGGCTACACCTTC.

This clone was picked up a small number of times. The chain employs TRBV5-1 and TRBJ2-3, with 7 bases fitting TRBD1. Trimming removed 0 bases from V and 5 bases from J; junction bases left unmatched: 6. Per germline, CDR1 SGHRS and CDR2 YFSETQ. This CDR3 has 15 residues. The CDR3 nucleotides are TGCGCCAGCAGCTTGGAGGGGGCACAAGGAGATACGCAGTATTTT. Its protein product is CASSLEGAQGDTQYF.

The chain carries TRBV14 and TRBJ2-7; 9 bases map to TRBD1. Looked up from germline, CDR1 is SGHDN and CDR2 is FVKESK. Trimming removed 3 bases from V and 2 bases from J; junction bases left unmatched: 5. This CDR3 has 15 amino acids. The CDR3 sequence: CASSQGQGLAYEQYF. DNA of the CDR3: TGTGCCAGCAGCCAGGGACAGGGCTTAGCCTACGAGCAGTACTTC.

This clone has more than one count but fewer than ten. The chain combines TRBV5-4 with TRBJ1-1; D may be TRBD1 (6 bases). This CDR3 is built from 13 residues. Trimming left V 0 bases short and J 7 bases short, with 10 bases between. In germline, CDR1 is SGHNT, CDR2 YYREEE (reference sequence). The CDR3 spells CASSLVQGHEAFF. The CDR3 DNA follows: TGTGCCAGCAGCTTGGTACAGGGCCATGAAGCTTTCTTT.

The chain recombines TRBV25-1 with TRBJ1-4; D is possibly TRBD1 (5 bases). CDR1 is MGHDK, CDR2 SYGVNS, per germline. The CDR3 is 18 amino acids. The V gene lost 3 bases and the J gene lost 6 bases, with 23 bases spanning the gap. The DNA of the CDR3 is TGTGCCAGCAGTGAGTACGGGGGGGACCAGGGAACGGATGAAAAACTGTTTTTT. This gives the protein CASSEYGGDQGTDEKLFF.

The V gene is TRBV19, the J gene TRBJ1-3, with a possible D match to TRBD1 (6 bases). The V gene lost 3 bases and the J gene lost 4 bases, with 13 bases spanning the gap. Per germline, CDR1 LNHDA and CDR2 SQIVND (reference sequence). This CDR3 is 15 amino acids long. CDR3 residues: CASSIWGRAGNTIYF. Written as DNA, the CDR3 is TGTGCCAGTAGTATTTGGGGGCGCGCCGGAAACACCATATATTTT.

The CDR3 here is CASSQDWAPNEGTQYF. The CDR3 bases are TGCGCCAGCAGCCAAGACTGGGCTCCTAATGAGGGGACCCAGTACTTC. The chain links TRBV4-1 to TRBJ2-5, with D possibly TRBD2 on 5 matching bases. From germline, CDR1 is MGHRA and CDR2 YSYEKL. The CDR3 has 16 residues. V was shortened by 0 bases and J by 7 bases, with 18 bases between the two germline ends.

The chain couples TRBV6-1 to TRBJ1-4; no clear D. The V end was cut by 2 bases, the J end by 7 bases, with 14 bases between. The germline CDR1 and CDR2 sequences are MNHNS and SASEGT. The CDR3 has 15 residues. Written as DNA, the CDR3 is TGTGCCAGCAGTGAAACCGGCACTAGGGTTGAAAAACTGTTTTTT. Protein sequence: CASSETGTRVEKLFF.

This sequence joins TRBV19 and TRBJ2-2, with a possible D match to TRBD1 (5 bases). Germline CDR1 and CDR2: LNHDA and SQIVND (reference sequence). CDR3 size: 13 residues. The ends were cut back, 4 bases at V and 4 bases at J, with 7 bases in the middle. The CDR3 region has the DNA TGTGCCAGTAGTAACAGGCGCACCGGGGAGCTGTTTTTT. Its protein is CASSNRRTGELFF.

V and J are TRBV7-2 and TRBJ1-3; 8 bases agree with TRBD1. Looked up from germline, CDR1 is SGHTA and CDR2 is FQGNSA. Unmatched junction bases numbered 13, after V lost 4 bases and J lost 2 bases. This CDR3 is 18 amino acids long. CDR3 DNA sequence: TGTGCCAGCAGCTCGTTCTCCCTCAGGGGGCGGACTGGAAACACCATATATTTT. As protein: CASSSFSLRGRTGNTIYF.

The rearrangement links TRBV6-5 to TRBJ2-5, with no clear D. The CDR3 contains 11 residues. Germline-derived CDR1 and CDR2 are MNHEY and SVGAGI. V was shortened by 6 bases and J by 1 base, with 3 bases between the two germline ends. CDR3 sequence (DNA): TGTGCCAGCAGGGTCCAAGAGACCCAGTACTTC. Translated, it gives CASRVQETQYF.

The rearrangement uses TRBV6-1 and TRBJ2-2, with D perhaps TRBD1 (6 bases). From germline, CDR1 is MNHNS and CDR2 SASEGT. This CDR3 is built from 14 residues. V dropped 2 bases and J dropped 5 bases, with 9 bases sitting between them. The chain's CDR3 is CASSEWGQTGELFF. The CDR3 nucleotides read TGTGCCAGCAGTGAATGGGGGCAGACCGGGGAGCTGTTTTTT.

The rearrangement links TRBV11-2 to TRBJ2-5; 10 nucleotides align to TRBD1. J lost 1 base, V lost 6 bases, and 8 bases had no gene match. Per the germline V gene, CDR1 is SGHAT and CDR2 is FQNNGV. The CDR3 totals 16 residues. The CDR3 loop reads CASRQRQGAGQETQYF. The CDR3 bases are TGTGCCAGCAGACAGAGACAGGGGGCGGGCCAAGAGACCCAGTACTTC.

The J gene is TRBJ1-4, the V gene TRBV7-2; TRBD1 matches 11 bases. The V segment lost 3 bases and the J segment 10 bases; nucleotides outside the gene matches: 10. The CDR3 contains 16 residues. CDR1 and CDR2 (germline): SGHTA, FQGNSA. As DNA, the CDR3 is TGTGCCAGCAGCTTTAATCTCGGGACAGGGGGTGGAAAACTGTTTTTT. It is translated as CASSFNLGTGGGKLFF.

The genes are TRBV5-4 and TRBJ1-1; 7 bases align to TRBD1. Germline V gene data show CDR1 as SGHNT and CDR2 as YYREEE (reference sequence). V gave up 3 bases and J gave up 0 bases; unmatched junction bases: 2. This CDR3 has 14 residues. CDR3 sequence reads: CASSWTGLNTEAFF. The CDR3 bases are TGTGCCAGCAGCTGGACAGGATTGAACACTGAAGCTTTCTTT.

The chain couples TRBV5-8 to TRBJ1-1; a possible D gene is TRBD1 (5 bases). V dropped 4 bases and J dropped 2 bases, with 15 bases sitting between them. The CDR3 loop spans 15 amino acids. The germline V gene encodes CDR1 SGHTS and CDR2 YDEGEE. CDR3 loop: CASSHGYGTNTEAFF. The CDR3 DNA reads TGTGCCAGCAGCCACGGTTACGGGACTAACACTGAAGCTTTCTTT.

The chain has TRBV5-4 and TRBJ1-1; possibly TRBD1 for D (5 bases). Germline V lookup: CDR1 SGHNT, CDR2 YYREEE (reference sequence). This CDR3 has 14 amino acids. The germline V and J ends were trimmed by 3 bases and 5 bases, with 14 bases remaining between them. CDR3 in amino acids: CASSSDRGKTEAFF. The CDR3 bases are TGTGCCAGCAGCTCGGATCGGGGGAAGACTGAAGCTTTCTTT.

The rearrangement joins TRBV5-1 to TRBJ2-7; D unresolved. V was cut by 5 bases and J by 0 bases, with 12 bases left in between. CDR1 is SGHRS and CDR2 is YFSETQ in the germline V gene. The CDR3 consists of 14 residues. CDR3 region: CASRNTESSYEQYF. As DNA, the CDR3 is TGCGCCAGCAGAAACACCGAGAGCTCCTACGAGCAGTACTTC.